These T cell receptor beta chains were read from a single sample in a study of blood T cells in healthy people across ages. TCRdb re-analysed the 5' RACE reads in MiXCR, keeping a single row per CDR3 protein. The sample contains about 1 million distinct CDR3 sequences, about 25% of which appear only once. These same records also appear under a second study, on T cells of mothers and their children.

The sequenced sample was blood. The receptors shown here come from a girl aged 2 to 9 in good health. CDR3s include the opening cysteine and the closing phenylalanine or tryptophan. Fields, in order: V gene, CDR3 protein.

V: TRBV6-1
CDR3: CASSEGPQETQYF

V: TRBV6-2/TRBV6-3
CDR3: CASSSFLVAGDNEQFF

V: TRBV28
CDR3: CASSIGGVGEKLFF

V: TRBV27
CDR3: CASSFWTSGNEQFF

V: TRBV6-2/TRBV6-3
CDR3: CASSYLGAGAKNNEQFF

V: TRBV4-1
CDR3: CASSPLRASGAYEQYF

V: TRBV7-2
CDR3: CASSFGQGLHGYTF

V: TRBV27
CDR3: CASSLETYNEQFF

V: TRBV4-3
CDR3: CASSQVRGRGEQFF

V: TRBV20-1
CDR3: CRARRSSSYNEQFF

V: TRBV20-1
CDR3: CSARDLRIAGAETQYF

V: TRBV27
CDR3: CASSSTSSSEAFF

V: TRBV6-2/TRBV6-3
CDR3: CASRQGESGNQPQHF

V: TRBV10-3
CDR3: CAISDAETDTQYF

V: TRBV7-3
CDR3: CASSFLAGGSGETQYF

V: TRBV3-1
CDR3: CASSQETGDIETQYF

V: TRBV28
CDR3: CASSSQGIDNYGYTF

V: TRBV2
CDR3: CASSEAQEANYGYTF

V: TRBV15
CDR3: CATSAPGGGDGAFF

V: TRBV6-5
CDR3: CASRGTDGSTDTQYF

V: TRBV29-1
CDR3: CSVTGNTQYF

V: TRBV4-2
CDR3: CASSQEALGAYEQYF

V: TRBV6-2/TRBV6-3
CDR3: CASSYGLGPIYEQYF

V: TRBV15
CDR3: CATSSRLGGGETQYF

V: TRBV12-3/TRBV12-4
CDR3: CASSRPSSNYGYTF

V: TRBV7-9
CDR3: CASSLGDWGTDTQYF

V: TRBV12-5
CDR3: CASGLVRQGQTQYF

V: TRBV6-1
CDR3: CASSELGGRVVNEQFF

V: TRBV27
CDR3: CASSQEGLNEQFF

V: TRBV13
CDR3: CASSSHEAGITEAFF

V: TRBV20-1
CDR3: CSAWIAEKLFF

V: TRBV29-1
CDR3: CSGQRERETRYF

V: TRBV5-1
CDR3: CASNTRDSPYEQYF

V: TRBV5-5
CDR3: CASSYAGGTYNEQFF

V: TRBV7-2
CDR3: CASSSLTVEAFF

V: TRBV7-8
CDR3: CASSHSDGNEKLFF

V: TRBV12-3/TRBV12-4
CDR3: CASSFTDNEQFF

V: TRBV12-3/TRBV12-4
CDR3: CASSLWLVFDEQFF